Detailed here is one TCR beta chain. The sample is drawn from a study of shared T cell receptors in the human thymus. Germline V CDR1 and CDR2: LNHNV, YYDKDF (reference sequence). Trimming took 5 bases from V and 4 from J; bases not matched to a gene: 7. This CDR3 contains 15 residues. Profiled with immunoSEQ multiplex PCR; TCRdb holds only in-frame clones, not every one. Among more than 300,000 clones listed, roughly 94% were seen once. The rearrangement uses TRBV15 and TRBJ2-1, with 8 bases aligning to TRBD1. Material for sequencing was thymocytes. This clonotype was sampled from a human donor. The CDR3 sequence is CATSPPGQGYNEQFF. For the CDR3, the DNA is TGTGCCACCAGCCCCCCCGGACAGGGATACAATGAGCAGTTCTTC.